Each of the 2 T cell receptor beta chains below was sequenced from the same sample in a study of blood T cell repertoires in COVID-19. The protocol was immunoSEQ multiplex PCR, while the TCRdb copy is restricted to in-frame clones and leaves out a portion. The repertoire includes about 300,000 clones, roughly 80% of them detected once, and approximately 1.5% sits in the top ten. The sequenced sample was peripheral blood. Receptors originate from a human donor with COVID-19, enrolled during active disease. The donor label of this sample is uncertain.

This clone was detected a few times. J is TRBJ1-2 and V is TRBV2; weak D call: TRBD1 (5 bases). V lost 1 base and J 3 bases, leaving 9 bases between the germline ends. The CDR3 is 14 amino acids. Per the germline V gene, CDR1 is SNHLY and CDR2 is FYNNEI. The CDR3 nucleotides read TGTGCCAGCAGTGAAGGCCAGGGCGACTATGGCTACACCTTC. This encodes CASSEGQGDYGYTF.

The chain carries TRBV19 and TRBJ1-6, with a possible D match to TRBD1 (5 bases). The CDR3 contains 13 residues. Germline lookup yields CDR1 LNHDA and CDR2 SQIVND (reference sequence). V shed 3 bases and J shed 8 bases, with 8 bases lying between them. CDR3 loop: CASSIGGDSPLHF. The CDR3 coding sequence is TGTGCCAGTAGTATCGGAGGGGATTCACCCCTCCACTTT.